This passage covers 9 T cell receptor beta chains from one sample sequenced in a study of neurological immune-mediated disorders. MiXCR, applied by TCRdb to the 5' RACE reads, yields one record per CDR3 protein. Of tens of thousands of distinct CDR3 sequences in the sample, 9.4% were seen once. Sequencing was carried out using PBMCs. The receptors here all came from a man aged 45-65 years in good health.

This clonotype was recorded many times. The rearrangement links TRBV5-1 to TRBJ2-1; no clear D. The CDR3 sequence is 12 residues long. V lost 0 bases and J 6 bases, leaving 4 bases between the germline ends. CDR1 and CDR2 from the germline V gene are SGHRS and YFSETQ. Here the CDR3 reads CASSLEGNEQFF. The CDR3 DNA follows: TGCGCCAGCAGCTTGGAGGGCAATGAGCAGTTCTTC.

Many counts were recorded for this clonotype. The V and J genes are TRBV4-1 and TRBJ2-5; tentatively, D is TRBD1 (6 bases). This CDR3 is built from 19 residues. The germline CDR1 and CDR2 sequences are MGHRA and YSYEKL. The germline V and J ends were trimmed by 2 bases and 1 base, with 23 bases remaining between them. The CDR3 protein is CASSQLLRTAKPTQETQYF. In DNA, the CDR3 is TGCGCCAGCAGCCAACTCCTTAGGACAGCTAAACCAACCCAAGAGACCCAGTACTTC.

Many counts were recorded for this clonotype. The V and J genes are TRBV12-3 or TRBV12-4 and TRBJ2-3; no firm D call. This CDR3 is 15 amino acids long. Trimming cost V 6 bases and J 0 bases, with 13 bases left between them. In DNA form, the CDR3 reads TGTGCCAGCAGCCCCATTGGGGTGAGCACAGATACGCAGTATTTT. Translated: CASSPIGVSTDTQYF.

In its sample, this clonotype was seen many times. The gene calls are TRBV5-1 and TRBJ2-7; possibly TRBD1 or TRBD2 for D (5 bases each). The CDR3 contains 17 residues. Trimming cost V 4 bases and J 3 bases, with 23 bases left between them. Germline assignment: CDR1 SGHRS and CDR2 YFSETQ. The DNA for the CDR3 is TGCGCCAGCAGCCCCACCGGGACCCAGCCCCCAATCTACGAGCAGTACTTC. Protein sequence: CASSPTGTQPPIYEQYF.

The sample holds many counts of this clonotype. The CDR3 region is CASSAGTGFNGNQPQHF. The CDR3 DNA sequence: TGTGCCAGCAGCGCGGGGACAGGTTTTAATGGCAATCAGCCCCAGCATTTT. The chain carries TRBV9 and TRBJ1-5; 8 bases are a match to TRBD1. This CDR3 has 17 amino acids. Losses at the gene ends were 3 bases for V and 2 bases for J; bases not matched to a gene: 10. CDR1 and CDR2 (germline): SGDLS, YYNGEE.

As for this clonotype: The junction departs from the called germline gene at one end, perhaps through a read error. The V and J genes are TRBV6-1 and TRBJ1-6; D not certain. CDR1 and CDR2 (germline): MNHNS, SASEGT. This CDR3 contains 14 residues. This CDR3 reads CANSEAGGLSPLHF. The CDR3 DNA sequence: TGTGCCAACAGTGAAGCGGGAGGGCTGTCACCCCTCCACTTT.

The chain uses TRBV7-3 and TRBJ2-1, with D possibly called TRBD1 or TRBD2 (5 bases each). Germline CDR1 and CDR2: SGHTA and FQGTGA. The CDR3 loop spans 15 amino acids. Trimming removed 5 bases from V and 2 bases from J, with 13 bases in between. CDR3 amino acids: CASSRSGTAYNEQFF. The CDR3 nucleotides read TGTGCCAGCAGCAGGTCCGGGACGGCCTACAATGAGCAGTTCTTC.

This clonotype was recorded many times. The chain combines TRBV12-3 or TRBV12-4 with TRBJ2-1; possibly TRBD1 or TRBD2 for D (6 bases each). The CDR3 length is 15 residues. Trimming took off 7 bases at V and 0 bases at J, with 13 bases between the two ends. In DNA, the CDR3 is TGTGCCAGCACCCTAGGGGGGAGCTCCTACAATGAGCAGTTCTTC. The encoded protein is CASTLGGSSYNEQFF.

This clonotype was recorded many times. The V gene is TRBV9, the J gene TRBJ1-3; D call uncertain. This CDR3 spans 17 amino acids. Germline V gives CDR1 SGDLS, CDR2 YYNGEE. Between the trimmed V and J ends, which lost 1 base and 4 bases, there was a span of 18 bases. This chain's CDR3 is CASSVFAGTSHGNTIYF. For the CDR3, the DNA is TGTGCCAGCAGCGTATTCGCAGGAACCTCTCACGGAAACACCATATATTTT. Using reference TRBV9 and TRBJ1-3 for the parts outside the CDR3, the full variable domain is DSGVTQTPKHLITATGQRVTLRCSPRSGDLSVYWYQQSLDQGLQFLIQYYNGEERAKGNILERFSAQQFPDLHSELNLSSLELGDSALYFCASSVFAGTSHGNTIYFGEGSWLTVV.